A single sample is the source of the 16 T cell receptor beta chains below, sequenced in a study of control samples from healthy donors and cancer patients. The assay was immunoSEQ multiplex PCR, and TCRdb's table has in-frame clones only and misses some. Of around 80,000 clones listed, about 94% are singletons. Sequenced input: blood. The receptors originated from a woman aged 25-40 years in good health.

This clone was detected only once. The chain recombines TRBV2 with TRBJ1-6, with unresolved D. The germline gives CDR1 SNHLY, CDR2 FYNNEI. The CDR3 extends over 13 amino acids. The V end lost 7 bases, the J end lost 0 bases, and 4 bases lay between the germline ends. For the CDR3, the DNA is TGTGCCAGCAAGATCTCCTATAATTCACCCCTCCACTTT. Amino acids: CASKISYNSPLHF.

The V gene is TRBV21-1, the J gene TRBJ1-1. TRBV21-1 is classified as a pseudogene. The CDR3 has 18 residues. CDR3 nucleotides: TGTGCCAGCACTCCTCGACCCCCGGGACGCCGAGAGATGGCTGAAGCTTTCTTT. It codes for CASTPRPPGRREMAEAFF.

This chain links TRBV3-1 (or the pseudogene TRBV3-2) with TRBJ1-2, with D unresolved. Between the trimmed V and J ends, which lost 1 base and 5 bases, there was a span of 11 bases. The CDR3 runs 14 residues. The germline V gene encodes CDR1 LGHDT and CDR2 YNNKEL (reference sequence). The CDR3 nucleotides are TGTGCCAGCAGCCAAGGTCCTTTTGGGTATGGCTACACCTTC. This encodes CASSQGPFGYGYTF.

This rearrangement joins TRBV5-4 to TRBJ2-5; 7 bases fit TRBD2. CDR1 and CDR2 (germline): SGHNT, YYREEE (reference sequence). V trimming: 5 bases; J trimming: 4 bases; junction bases outside the gene matches: 8. The CDR3 totals 14 residues. The CDR3 sequence is CASRKGQRGETQYF. Written as DNA, the CDR3 is TGTGCCAGCAGGAAGGGCCAGCGGGGAGAGACCCAGTACTTC.

V and J are TRBV5-1 and TRBJ1-3; 8 bases are shared with TRBD1. The V gene's germline CDR1 is SGHRS and CDR2 YFSETQ. CDR3 length: 15 residues. With V trimmed by 3 bases and J by 0 bases, 2 bases remained unmatched. The CDR3 protein is CASSWTGFSGNTIYF. Written as DNA, the CDR3 is TGCGCCAGCAGCTGGACAGGGTTCTCTGGAAACACCATATATTTT. Variable domain in full (rest from reference TRBV5-1 and TRBJ1-3): KAGVTQTPRYLIKTRGQQVTLSCSPISGHRSVSWYQQTPGQGLQFLFEYFSETQRNKGNFPGRFSGRQFSNSRSEMNVSTLELGDSALYLCASSWTGFSGNTIYFGEGSWLTVV.

V is TRBV6-5 and J is TRBJ2-3, with TRBD2 matching over 14 bases. J was trimmed by 6 bases and V by 7 bases; bases with no gene match: 3. Germline V lookup: CDR1 MNHEY, CDR2 SVGAGI. CDR3 length equals 14 residues. The CDR3 reads CASTRTSGGDTQYF. CDR3 DNA: TGTGCCAGCACCCGGACTAGCGGGGGGGATACGCAGTATTTT.

With respect to this clone: The junction and the germline gene differ at one end; a read error may be behind it. Other DNA variants within this sample encode the same CDR3. V gene TRBV3-1 (or the pseudogene TRBV3-2) combines with J gene TRBJ1-1; the match to TRBD1 covers 7 bases. Germline V gives CDR1 LGHDT, CDR2 YNNKEL (reference sequence). The CDR3 runs to 16 residues. The CDR3 bases are TGTGCCAGTAGCCAAGCTGGGACAGTGTCGAACACTGAAGCTTTCTTT. This codes for CASSQAGTVSNTEAFF.

The chain combines TRBV5-1 with TRBJ2-7, with 8 bases matching TRBD1. V lost 6 bases, J lost 5 bases, and 10 bases stayed unmatched. The germline V gene has CDR1 SGHRS and CDR2 YFSETQ. The CDR3 loop spans 14 amino acids. The CDR3 nucleotides are TGCGCCAGCACCCCCGGACAGGGTCAGCACGAGCAGTACTTC. It is translated as CASTPGQGQHEQYF.

A single count supports this clone. The DNA of the CDR3 is TGTGCCACCAGCAGAGAGGACAGGGGGAATGGTTCACCCCTCCACTTT. It codes for CATSREDRGNGSPLHF. The chain has TRBV15 and TRBJ1-6; 10 bases map to TRBD1. The germline V gene has CDR1 LNHNV and CDR2 YYDKDF (reference sequence). The CDR3 is 16 amino acids. The V segment lost 0 bases and the J segment 9 bases; nucleotides outside the gene matches: 5.

This sequence joins TRBV28 and TRBJ1-2, with D unclear. Germline CDR1 is MDHEN and CDR2 is SYDVKM. This CDR3 region has 14 residues. Trimming removed 2 bases from V and 1 base from J, with 8 bases in between. The CDR3 sequence: CASSLEVFNYGYTF. CDR3 nucleotides: TGTGCCAGCAGTTTAGAGGTTTTTAACTATGGCTACACCTTC.

The chain has TRBV7-9 and TRBJ1-6, with D maybe TRBD1 (5 bases). CDR1 is SEHNR, CDR2 FQNEAQ, per germline (reference sequence). There are 14 residues in the CDR3. V lost 5 bases to trimming and J lost 8 bases, with 13 bases between them. The CDR3 loop is CASSLGGLHSPLHF. For the CDR3, the DNA is TGTGCCAGCAGCCTTGGGGGGTTACATTCACCCCTCCACTTT.

The chain combines TRBV7-9 with TRBJ1-1; 9 bases are shared with TRBD1. V lost 4 bases and J lost 0; bases outside the gene matches: 15. This CDR3 contains 19 residues. Germline CDR1 is SEHNR and CDR2 is FQNEAQ (reference sequence). The CDR3 DNA reads as TGTGCCAGCAGCTCCGGGACAGGGAGAGTGGGGTTCATGAACACTGAAGCTTTCTTT. It is translated as CASSSGTGRVGFMNTEAFF.

V is TRBV23-1 and J is TRBJ2-5; tentatively, D is TRBD1 (6 bases). TRBV23-1 is an open reading frame, and its role is uncertain. V dropped 4 bases and J dropped 2 bases, with 14 bases sitting between them. The CDR3 is 15 residues long. CDR3 DNA sequence: TGCGCCAGCAGTCGCAAGGAAGGGGGACAAGAGACCCAGTACTTC. This encodes CASSRKEGGQETQYF.

The rearrangement links TRBV12-3 or TRBV12-4 to TRBJ2-5, with D possibly TRBD2 on 5 matching bases. The V and J ends lost 4 bases and 2 bases respectively, with 8 bases between them. This CDR3 spans 13 amino acids. CDR3 in DNA: TGTGCCAGCAGTTCGAGGGAGCAAGAGACCCAGTACTTC. Translating gives CASSSREQETQYF.

This chain connects TRBV28 to TRBJ2-7, with D perhaps matching TRBD1 (5 bases). This CDR3 region has 19 residues. The germline gives CDR1 MDHEN, CDR2 SYDVKM. V lost 3 bases to trimming and J lost 0 bases, with 24 bases between them. The CDR3: CASSFYDPGETVNSYEQYF. The CDR3, as DNA: TGTGCCAGCAGTTTCTATGATCCAGGTGAGACAGTGAACTCCTACGAGCAGTACTTC.

This clone was observed a single time. J is TRBJ1-1 and V is TRBV19; D call uncertain. The ends were cut back, 1 base at V and 0 bases at J, with 3 bases in the middle. CDR1 and CDR2 from the germline V gene are LNHDA and SQIVND (reference sequence). The CDR3 is made up of 13 amino acids. CDR3 in amino acids: CASSIVVNTEAFF. As DNA, the CDR3 is TGTGCCAGTAGTATAGTGGTGAACACTGAAGCTTTCTTT.